These 30 T cell receptor beta chains originate from one sample sequenced in a study of blood T cell repertoires in COVID-19. Repertoires were generated with immunoSEQ multiplex PCR, while TCRdb's copy carries only in-frame clones and drops some. Among some 150,000 clones listed, under 80% were seen once. Sequencing was done on a sample of peripheral blood. The receptors derive from a man aged 55-75 years with acute or convalescent COVID-19.

This rearrangement joins TRBV28 to TRBJ1-3, with unresolved D. This CDR3 contains 14 residues. With 6 bases removed from V and 3 bases from J, the gap between germline ends came to 12 bases. Germline CDR1 and CDR2: MDHEN and SYDVKM. The CDR3 region has the DNA TGTGCCAGCAGATCTGGTCCAGATGGAAACACCATATATTTT. It codes for CASRSGPDGNTIYF.

Only one count was recorded for this clone. J is TRBJ2-2 and V is TRBV19, with TRBD2 matching over 16 bases. Germline loops: CDR1 LNHDA, CDR2 SQIVND (reference sequence). The CDR3 covers 20 residues. The V segment lost 4 bases and the J segment 4 bases; nucleotides outside the gene matches: 12. This CDR3 reads CASSRKGLAGGPVGTGELFF. CDR3 nucleotides: TGTGCCAGTAGTAGGAAGGGACTAGCGGGAGGGCCCGTCGGCACCGGGGAGCTGTTTTTT.

This chain joins TRBV20-1 and TRBJ1-1; no firm D call. The V and J ends lost 3 bases and 3 bases respectively, with 14 bases between them. The CDR3 is 14 amino acids. Germline CDR1 and CDR2: DFQATT and SNEGSKA (reference sequence). The CDR3 DNA is TGCAGTGCTAGTGTACCGGGGAGAGACACTGAAGCTTTCTTT. Translation gives CSASVPGRDTEAFF.

A single count supports this clone. The chain combines TRBV10-3 with TRBJ1-1, with a weak D call TRBD1 (6 bases). The germline V gene encodes CDR1 ENHRY and CDR2 SYGVKD. The CDR3 length is 14 residues. Trimming removed 7 bases from V and 4 bases from J, with 16 bases in between. As DNA, the CDR3 is TGTGCCATCATGAGCCAGGGGATGACCACTGAAGCTTTCTTT. Protein sequence: CAIMSQGMTTEAFF.

This rearrangement joins TRBV6-5 to TRBJ2-5; TRBD2 is a possible D gene (7 bases). CDR1 and CDR2 from the germline V gene are MNHEY and SVGAGI. The V end lost 8 bases, the J end lost 5 bases, and 15 bases lay between the germline ends. This CDR3 is 13 amino acids long. In DNA, the CDR3 is TGTGCCAGCCTGTGGGGGGGCGGGGAGACCCAGTACTTC. It translates to CASLWGGGETQYF.

CDR3 in DNA: TGTGCCAGCAGCTTAAGAGGCGGGAGGGCGGTCTACGAGCAGTACTTC. It specifies CASSLRGGRAVYEQYF. The genes are TRBV11-2 and TRBJ2-7; 9 bases line up with TRBD2. CDR1 is SGHAT and CDR2 is FQNNGV in the germline V gene. The ends lost 2 bases at V and 3 bases at J; junction bases unmatched: 8. The CDR3 totals 16 residues.

This clone turned up a few times. CDR3 coding DNA: TGTGCCACCACTTACGGGAATCACGAGCAGTACTTC. Translating gives CATTYGNHEQYF. This chain uses TRBV27 with TRBJ2-7; possibly TRBD2 for D (5 bases). V dropped 10 bases and J dropped 5 bases, with 15 bases sitting between them. The V gene's germline CDR1 is MNHEY and CDR2 SMNVEV (reference sequence). The CDR3 has 12 residues.

The chain combines TRBV13 with TRBJ2-7; 11 bases line up with TRBD2. Germline CDR1 and CDR2: PRHDT and FYEKMQ (reference sequence). With V trimmed by 3 bases and J by 2 bases, 3 bases remained unmatched. The CDR3 is 15 amino acids. CDR3 sequence: CASSFLAGGTYEQYF. The DNA for the CDR3 is TGTGCCAGCAGCTTTTTAGCGGGAGGGACCTACGAGCAGTACTTC.

This CDR3 is CASSTGRASYEQYF. The DNA for the CDR3 is TGTGCCAGCTCCACCGGCAGGGCCAGCTACGAGCAGTACTTC. The chain combines TRBV27 with TRBJ2-7, with a tentative D call TRBD1 (5 bases). The CDR3 loop spans 14 amino acids. Germline loops: CDR1 MNHEY, CDR2 SMNVEV (reference sequence). Trimming took 8 bases from V and 3 from J, leaving 17 bases between them.

The V call is TRBV3-1 (or the pseudogene TRBV3-2), the J call TRBJ2-3; D is ambiguous. Trimming removed 2 bases at V and 3 bases at J, with 12 bases between. Germline CDR1 reads LGHDT; CDR2 reads YNNKEL (reference sequence). This CDR3 has 15 residues. The CDR3 sequence is CASSQQSSLTDTQYF. The DNA of the CDR3 is TGTGCCAGCAGCCAACAATCGAGTCTTACAGATACGCAGTATTTT.

The V call is TRBV10-1, the J call TRBJ1-1, with D maybe TRBD1 (5 bases). The germline V gene encodes CDR1 WNHNN and CDR2 SYGVQD (reference sequence). The CDR3 loop spans 15 amino acids. V lost 2 bases to trimming and J lost 1 base, with 11 bases between them. CDR3 in amino acids: CASSETITGNTEAFF. The CDR3 bases are TGCGCCAGCAGTGAGACCATTACAGGGAACACTGAAGCTTTCTTT.

The V and J genes are TRBV28 and TRBJ1-3; TRBD1 aligns across 7 bases. The CDR3 runs to 13 residues. Unmatched junction bases numbered 1, after V lost 8 bases and J lost 0 bases. Per the germline V gene, CDR1 is MDHEN and CDR2 is SYDVKM. CDR3 coding DNA: TGTGCCAGCGGGGACAGCTCTGGAAACACCATATATTTT. It encodes CASGDSSGNTIYF.

This clone was detected only once. The chain couples TRBV5-1 to TRBJ1-1, with D maybe TRBD1 (6 bases). V dropped 3 bases and J dropped 1 base, with 16 bases sitting between them. CDR1 and CDR2 from the germline V gene are SGHRS and YFSETQ. This CDR3 has 16 amino acids. The CDR3 sequence is CASSWAAGVGNTEAFF. CDR3 nucleotide sequence: TGCGCCAGCAGCTGGGCGGCAGGGGTTGGGAACACTGAAGCTTTCTTT. The whole variable domain, filled in from reference TRBV5-1 and TRBJ1-1, reads KAGVTQTPRYLIKTRGQQVTLSCSPISGHRSVSWYQQTPGQGLQFLFEYFSETQRNKGNFPGRFSGRQFSNSRSEMNVSTLELGDSALYLCASSWAAGVGNTEAFFGQGTRLTVV.

The chain links TRBV5-1 to TRBJ2-7; 11 positions match TRBD1. V lost 4 bases, J lost 7 bases, and 10 bases stayed unmatched. CDR1 and CDR2 (germline): SGHRS, YFSETQ. This CDR3 is 15 amino acids long. The CDR3 sequence is CASSPPGTGGSEQYF. The CDR3 nucleotides read TGCGCCAGCAGCCCACCGGGGACAGGGGGGAGTGAGCAGTACTTC.

V and J are TRBV4-1 and TRBJ1-1; 9 bases line up with TRBD1. This CDR3 has 14 residues. J was trimmed by 5 bases and V by 5 bases; bases with no gene match: 6. In germline, CDR1 is MGHRA, CDR2 YSYEKL. This chain's CDR3 is CASSTRQGGTEAFF. CDR3 coding DNA: TGCGCCAGCAGCACTCGACAGGGGGGAACTGAAGCTTTCTTT.

The chain has TRBV2 and TRBJ2-5, with D perhaps TRBD2 (7 bases). This CDR3 region has 14 residues. Looked up from germline, CDR1 is SNHLY and CDR2 is FYNNEI. V dropped 7 bases and J dropped 6 bases, with 18 bases sitting between them. CDR3 in DNA: TGTGCCAGCACCCTCCTAGGGGGGGGAAAGACCCAGTACTTC. This translates into CASTLLGGGKTQYF.

The chain employs TRBV6-5 and TRBJ1-1; the D gene is possibly TRBD1 (5 bases). The CDR3 is 11 amino acids. V dropped 10 bases and J dropped 4 bases, with 10 bases sitting between them. CDR1 and CDR2 (germline): MNHEY, SVGAGI. DNA of the CDR3: TGTGCCATTTGGGGCAGCACTGAAGCTTTCTTT. Protein: CAIWGSTEAFF.

This chain links TRBV27 with TRBJ2-1; possibly TRBD2 for D (6 bases). Germline loops: CDR1 MNHEY, CDR2 SMNVEV (reference sequence). The V gene lost 4 bases and the J gene lost 9 bases, with 13 bases spanning the gap. The CDR3 length is 13 residues. The DNA of the CDR3 is TGTGCCAGCAGTTCAGATTGGACTACTGAGCAGTTCTTC. Residues: CASSSDWTTEQFF.

Regarding this clone: The junction shows a germline mismatch at one end, possibly a read error. The CDR3 nucleotides are TGTGCCAGCAGTTCCGACAGTCAGAATGGTTACACCTTC. Residues: CASSSDSQNGYTF. This chain links TRBV5-4 with TRBJ1-2; TRBD1 might be the D (5 bases). CDR3 size: 13 residues. Germline V gene data show CDR1 as SGHNT and CDR2 as YYREEE (reference sequence).

A single count supports this clone. The rearrangement links TRBV4-1 to TRBJ2-1, with D maybe TRBD1 (5 bases). Between the trimmed V and J ends, which lost 4 bases and 4 bases, there was a span of 11 bases. In germline, CDR1 is MGHRA, CDR2 YSYEKL. The CDR3 loop spans 14 amino acids. The CDR3 DNA reads TGCGCCAGCAGCCTGGGGCAGAGATACAATGAGCAGTTCTTC. Its translation is CASSLGQRYNEQFF.

This clone appeared once. The chain couples TRBV7-6 to TRBJ2-1, with 7 bases fitting TRBD2. Looked up from germline, CDR1 is SGHVS and CDR2 is FNYEAQ. Trimming cost V 1 base and J 3 bases; bases outside gene matches: 6. This CDR3 spans 16 amino acids. CDR3 region: CASSLEHGRFYNEQFF. The CDR3 DNA is TGTGCCAGCAGCTTAGAACACGGGAGGTTCTACAATGAGCAGTTCTTC.

The CDR3 reads CASSPSRGGAWETQYF. The CDR3 DNA sequence: TGTGCCAGCAGCCCCTCGAGGGGGGGGGCGTGGGAGACCCAGTACTTC. The J gene is TRBJ2-5, the V gene TRBV7-9, with D possibly TRBD2 on 7 matching bases. V was trimmed by 5 bases and J by 5 bases, leaving 21 bases between them. This CDR3 comprises 16 residues. Germline assignment: CDR1 SEHNR and CDR2 FQNEAQ (reference sequence).

The genes are TRBV6-6 and TRBJ2-3; tentative D call: TRBD2 (6 bases). This CDR3 contains 13 residues. The V gene lost 3 bases and the J gene lost 5 bases, with 9 bases spanning the gap. The germline V gene has CDR1 MNHNY and CDR2 SVGAGI (reference sequence). CDR3 loop: CASSYPGGDTQYF. In nucleotides, the CDR3 is TGTGCCAGCAGTTATCCCGGGGGAGATACGCAGTATTTT.

This clone has only one observation. This sequence joins TRBV19 and TRBJ2-3; D may be TRBD1 (6 bases). This CDR3 has 14 residues. Trimming took 7 bases from V and 2 from J, leaving 13 bases between them. The V gene's germline CDR1 is LNHDA and CDR2 SQIVND (reference sequence). The CDR3 DNA sequence: TGTGCCAGTACCAGGACAGCCTCCACAGATACGCAGTATTTT. As protein: CASTRTASTDTQYF.

This clone showed up just a few times. Other DNA sequences from this sample encode an identical CDR3 as well. J is TRBJ2-3 and V is TRBV4-1; 13 nucleotides align to TRBD2. The CDR3 totals 15 residues. The V segment lost 1 base and the J segment 5 bases; nucleotides outside the gene matches: 0. Germline V gene sequence: CDR1 MGHRA, CDR2 YSYEKL. Written as DNA, the CDR3 is TGCGCCAGCAGCCAAGGACTAGCGGGAGGAGATACGCAGTATTTT. Encoded protein: CASSQGLAGGDTQYF.

The rearrangement links TRBV4-2 to TRBJ2-7; 12 nucleotides align to TRBD2. The V segment lost 0 bases and the J segment 10 bases; nucleotides outside the gene matches: 7. The CDR3 sequence is 15 residues long. CDR1 is LGHNA and CDR2 is YNFKEQ in the germline V gene. Here the CDR3 reads CASSQDETSGSFQYF. CDR3 nucleotides: TGTGCCAGCAGCCAAGATGAGACTAGCGGGAGTTTCCAGTACTTC.

The rearrangement uses TRBV5-1 and TRBJ2-5; 7 nucleotides align to TRBD1. This CDR3 contains 15 residues. Germline values: CDR1 SGHRS, CDR2 YFSETQ. V dropped 4 bases and J dropped 5; count of bases not matched to a gene: 11. CDR3 sequence (DNA): TGCGCCAGCAGCCCTTCGACAGGGAAGGATGAGACCCAGTACTTC. Translated: CASSPSTGKDETQYF.

The genes are TRBV3-1 (or the pseudogene TRBV3-2) and TRBJ2-1; 12 bases map to TRBD2. The CDR3 loop spans 16 amino acids. In germline, CDR1 is LGHDT, CDR2 YNNKEL (reference sequence). The trim removed 4 bases at V and 9 bases at J, leaving 10 bases unmatched. The CDR3 nucleotides read TGTGCCAGCAGCCTCGATCGACTAGCGGGAGAGATTGAGCAGTTCTTC. It is translated as CASSLDRLAGEIEQFF.

This clone was found once. The CDR3 is CASSPQVSNQPQHF. In nucleotides, the CDR3 is TGTGCCAGCAGCCCACAGGTTAGCAATCAGCCCCAGCATTTT. V and J are TRBV3-1 (or the pseudogene TRBV3-2) and TRBJ1-5; possibly TRBD1 for D (5 bases). This CDR3 contains 14 residues. V lost 4 bases, J lost 0 bases, and 7 bases lay in between. Germline lookup yields CDR1 LGHDT and CDR2 YNNKEL (reference sequence).

This clone was recorded once. The rearrangement uses TRBV11-2 and TRBJ2-5; D unresolved. The CDR3 runs 12 residues. Germline V gene data show CDR1 as SGHAT and CDR2 as FQNNGV. Trimming stripped 5 bases from V and 2 bases from J, with 6 bases between. As DNA, the CDR3 is TGTGCCAGCAGCAGTCAGCAAGAGACCCAGTACTTC. It codes for CASSSQQETQYF.